This entry concerns a single T cell receptor (beta chain). The table came from immunoSEQ multiplex PCR; TCRdb's copy has only in-frame clones and leaves some out. The data show 40,000 or so clones, around 80% seen once. These data come from a study of blood T cell repertoires in COVID-19. Material for sequencing was peripheral blood. The sequence was collected from a man between 40 and 49 years old with active or convalescent COVID-19.

The CDR3 here is CAWSSQGWAEAFF. DNA of the CDR3: TGTGCCTGGAGTTCCCAGGGTTGGGCTGAAGCTTTCTTT. This chain links TRBV30 with TRBJ1-1; D perhaps matches TRBD1 (5 bases). CDR3 length: 13 residues. V lost 2 bases to trimming and J lost 6 bases, with 13 bases between them. Germline CDR1 reads GTSNPN; CDR2 reads SVGIG (reference sequence).